Here is one T cell receptor beta chain with its context. This sample stems from a study of blood T cell repertoires in COVID-19. Produced via immunoSEQ multiplex PCR; TCRdb's table is partial and in-frame only. Counted here are about 530,000 clones, roughly 91% occurring once; the ten biggest clones make up roughly 8.3%. The CDR3 is 16 residues long. Trimming shortened V by 4 bases and J by 8 bases, and 18 bases separated the two germline ends. Per germline, CDR1 MNHEY and CDR2 SVGAGI. Specimen: peripheral blood. The source of this sequence is a woman between 45 and 65 years old with COVID-19, enrolled during active disease. V and J are TRBV6-5 and TRBJ1-6; D gene unclear. CDR3 DNA sequence: TGTGCCAGCAGTTTTACACGGATAAGACGGGATTCACCCCTCCACTTT. This translates into CASSFTRIRRDSPLHF.